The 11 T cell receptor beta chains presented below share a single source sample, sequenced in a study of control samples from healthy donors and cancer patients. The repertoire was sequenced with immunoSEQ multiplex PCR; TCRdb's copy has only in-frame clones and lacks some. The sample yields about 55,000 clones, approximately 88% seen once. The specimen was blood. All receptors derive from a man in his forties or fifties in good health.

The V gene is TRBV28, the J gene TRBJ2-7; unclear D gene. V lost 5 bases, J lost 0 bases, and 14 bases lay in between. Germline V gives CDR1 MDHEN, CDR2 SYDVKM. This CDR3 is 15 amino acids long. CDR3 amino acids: CASSQGGTRSYEQYF. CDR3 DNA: TGTGCCAGCAGTCAAGGTGGCACCCGCTCCTACGAGCAGTACTTC.

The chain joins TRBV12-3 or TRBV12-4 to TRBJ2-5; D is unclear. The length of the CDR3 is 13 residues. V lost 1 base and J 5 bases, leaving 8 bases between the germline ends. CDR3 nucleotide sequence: TGTGCCAGCAGTTTAGGGGAATTGGAGACCCAGTACTTC. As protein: CASSLGELETQYF.

The CDR3 coding sequence is TGTGCCATCAGTGAGCCTAGCGCCGGGAGCTCCTACAATGAGCAGTTCTTC. Translated: CAISEPSAGSSYNEQFF. This chain connects TRBV10-3 to TRBJ2-1, with D maybe TRBD2 (6 bases). Germline-derived CDR1 and CDR2 are ENHRY and SYGVKD. V was clipped by 2 bases and J by 0 bases, with 14 bases between them. The CDR3 contains 17 residues.

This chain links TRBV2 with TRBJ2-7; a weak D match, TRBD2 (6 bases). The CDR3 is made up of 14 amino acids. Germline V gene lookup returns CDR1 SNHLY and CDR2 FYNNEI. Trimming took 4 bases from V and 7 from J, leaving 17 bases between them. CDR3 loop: CASSGLGPSEEQYF. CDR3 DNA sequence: TGTGCCAGCAGTGGACTAGGCCCCTCGGAGGAGCAGTACTTC.

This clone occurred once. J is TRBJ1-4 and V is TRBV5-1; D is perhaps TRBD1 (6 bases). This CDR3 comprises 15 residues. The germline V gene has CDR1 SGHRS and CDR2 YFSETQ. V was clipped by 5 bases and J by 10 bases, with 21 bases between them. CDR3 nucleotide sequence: TGCGCCAGCAGAGCGGACAGCGGCTCGTTTGGAAAACTGTTTTTT. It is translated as CASRADSGSFGKLFF.

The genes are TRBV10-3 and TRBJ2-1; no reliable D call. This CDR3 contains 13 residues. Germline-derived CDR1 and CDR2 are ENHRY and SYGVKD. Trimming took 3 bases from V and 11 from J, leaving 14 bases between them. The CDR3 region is CAISEGLDGKQFF. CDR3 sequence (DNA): TGTGCCATCAGTGAAGGGCTAGATGGTAAGCAGTTCTTC.

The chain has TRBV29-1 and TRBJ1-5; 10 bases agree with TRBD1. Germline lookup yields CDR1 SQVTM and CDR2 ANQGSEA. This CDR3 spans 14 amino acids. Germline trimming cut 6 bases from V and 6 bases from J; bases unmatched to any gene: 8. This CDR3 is CSVSGTGAGQPQHF. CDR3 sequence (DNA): TGCAGCGTCTCCGGGACAGGGGCCGGTCAGCCCCAGCATTTT.

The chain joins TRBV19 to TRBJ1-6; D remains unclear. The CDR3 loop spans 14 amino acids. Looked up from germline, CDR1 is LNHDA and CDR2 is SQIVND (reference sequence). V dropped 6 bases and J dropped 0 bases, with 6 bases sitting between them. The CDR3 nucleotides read TGTGCCAGTAGCTGGAGCTCCTATAATTCACCCCTCCACTTT. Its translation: CASSWSSYNSPLHF. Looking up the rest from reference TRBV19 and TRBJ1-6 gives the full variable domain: DGGITQSPKYLFRKEGQNVTLSCEQNLNHDAMYWYRQDPGQGLRLIYYSQIVNDFQKGDIAEGYSVSREKKESFPLTVTSAQKNPTAFYLCASSWSSYNSPLHFGNGTRLTVT.

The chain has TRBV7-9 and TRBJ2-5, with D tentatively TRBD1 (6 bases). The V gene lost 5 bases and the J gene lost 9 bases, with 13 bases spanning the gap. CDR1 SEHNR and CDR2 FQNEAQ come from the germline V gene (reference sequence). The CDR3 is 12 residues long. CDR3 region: CASSLRTASQYF. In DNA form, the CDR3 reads TGTGCCAGCAGCCTACGGACAGCCTCCCAGTACTTC.

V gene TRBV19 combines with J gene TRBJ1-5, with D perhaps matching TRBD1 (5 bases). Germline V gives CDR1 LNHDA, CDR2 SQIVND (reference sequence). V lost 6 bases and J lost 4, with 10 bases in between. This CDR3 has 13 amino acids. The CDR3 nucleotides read TGTGCCAGTAGCCGAGACAGTAATCAGCCCCAGCATTTT. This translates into CASSRDSNQPQHF.

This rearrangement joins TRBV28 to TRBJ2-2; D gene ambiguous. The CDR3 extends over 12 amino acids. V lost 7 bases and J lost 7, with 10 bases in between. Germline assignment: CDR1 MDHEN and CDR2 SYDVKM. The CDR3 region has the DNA TGTGCCAGCAATTCCGATATCGGGGAGCTGTTTTTT. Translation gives CASNSDIGELFF.